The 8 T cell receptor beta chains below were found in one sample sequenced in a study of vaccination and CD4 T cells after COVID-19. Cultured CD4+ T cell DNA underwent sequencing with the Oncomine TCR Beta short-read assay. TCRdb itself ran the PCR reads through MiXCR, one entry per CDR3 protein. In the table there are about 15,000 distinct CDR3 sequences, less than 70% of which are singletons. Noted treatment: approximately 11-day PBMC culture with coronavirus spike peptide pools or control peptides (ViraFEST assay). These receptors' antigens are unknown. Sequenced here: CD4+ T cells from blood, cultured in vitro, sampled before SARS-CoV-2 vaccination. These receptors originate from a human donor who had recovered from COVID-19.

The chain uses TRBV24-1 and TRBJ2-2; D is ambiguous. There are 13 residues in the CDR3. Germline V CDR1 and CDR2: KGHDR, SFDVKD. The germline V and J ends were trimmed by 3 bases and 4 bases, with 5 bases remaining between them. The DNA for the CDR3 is TGTGCCACCAGTGATGGAAGCACCGGGGAGCTGTTTTTT. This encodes CATSDGSTGELFF.

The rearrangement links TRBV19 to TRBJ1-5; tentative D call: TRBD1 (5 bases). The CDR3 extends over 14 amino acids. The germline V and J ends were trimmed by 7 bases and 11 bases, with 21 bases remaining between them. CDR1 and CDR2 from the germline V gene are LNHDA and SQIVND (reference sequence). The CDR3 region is CASNLPGGSPTQHF. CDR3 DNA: TGTGCCAGTAACCTCCCGGGGGGGAGTCCGACCCAGCATTTT.

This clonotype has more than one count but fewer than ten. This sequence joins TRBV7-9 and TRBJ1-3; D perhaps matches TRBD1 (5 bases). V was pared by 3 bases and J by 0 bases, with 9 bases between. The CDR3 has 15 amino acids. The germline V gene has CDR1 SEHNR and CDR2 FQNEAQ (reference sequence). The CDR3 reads CASSFQGNSGNTIYF. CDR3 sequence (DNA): TGTGCCAGCAGCTTCCAGGGAAACTCTGGAAACACCATATATTTT. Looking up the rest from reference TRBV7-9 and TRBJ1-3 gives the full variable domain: DTGVSQNPRHKITKRGQNVTFRCDPISEHNRLYWYRQTLGQGPEFLTYFQNEAQLEKSRLLSDRFSAERPKGSFSTLEIQRTEQGDSAMYLCASSFQGNSGNTIYFGEGSWLTVV.

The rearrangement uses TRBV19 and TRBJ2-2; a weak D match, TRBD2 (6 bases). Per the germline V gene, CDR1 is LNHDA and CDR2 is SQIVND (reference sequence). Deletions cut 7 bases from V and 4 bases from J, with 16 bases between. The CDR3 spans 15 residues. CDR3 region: CASTQPLAGTGELFF. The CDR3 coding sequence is TGTGCCAGTACCCAGCCACTAGCTGGCACCGGGGAGCTGTTTTTT.

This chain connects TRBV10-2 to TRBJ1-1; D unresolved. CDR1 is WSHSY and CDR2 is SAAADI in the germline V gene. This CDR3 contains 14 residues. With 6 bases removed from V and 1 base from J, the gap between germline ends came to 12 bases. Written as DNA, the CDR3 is TGCGCCAGCAGGCCCGGTCCTTCGAACACTGAAGCTTTCTTT. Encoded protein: CASRPGPSNTEAFF.

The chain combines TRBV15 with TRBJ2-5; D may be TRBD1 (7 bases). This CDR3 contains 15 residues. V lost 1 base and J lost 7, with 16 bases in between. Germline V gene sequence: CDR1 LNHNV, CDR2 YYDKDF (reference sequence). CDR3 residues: CATSRAGGSWGTQYF. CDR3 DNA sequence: TGTGCCACCAGCAGAGCAGGGGGGTCTTGGGGGACCCAGTACTTC. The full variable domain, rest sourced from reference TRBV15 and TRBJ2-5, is DAMVIQNPRYQVTQFGKPVTLSCSQTLNHNVMYWYQQKSSQAPKLLFHYYDKDFNNEADTPDNFQSRRPNTSFCFLDIRSPGLGDTAMYLCATSRAGGSWGTQYFGPGTRLLVL.

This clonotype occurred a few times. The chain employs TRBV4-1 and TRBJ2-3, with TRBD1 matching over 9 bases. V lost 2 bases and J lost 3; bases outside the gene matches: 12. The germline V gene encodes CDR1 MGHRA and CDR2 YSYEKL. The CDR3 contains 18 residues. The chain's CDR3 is CASSQKERGQGRTDTQYF. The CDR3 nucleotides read TGCGCCAGCAGCCAAAAAGAGAGGGGACAGGGCCGGACAGATACGCAGTATTTT.

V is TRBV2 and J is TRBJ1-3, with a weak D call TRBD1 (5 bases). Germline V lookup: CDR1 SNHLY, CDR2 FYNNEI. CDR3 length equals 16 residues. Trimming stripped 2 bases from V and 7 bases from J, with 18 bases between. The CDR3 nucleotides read TGTGCCAGCAGTGAAACCCCGCAGCCGTGGGGGAACACCATATATTTT. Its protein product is CASSETPQPWGNTIYF.